What follows is one T cell receptor beta chain and its context. In germline, CDR1 is MNHEY, CDR2 SVGAGI. CDR3 length equals 14 residues. The junction had 7 bases not matched to a gene; V was cut back by 6 bases and J by 8 bases. The sample originates from a study of blood T cell repertoires in COVID-19. Study-level background: Sample material is recorded as cDNA or gDNA derived from T cells, B-cell-depleted T cells, or PBMCs.

The data were produced by immunoSEQ multiplex PCR, yet TCRdb's version contains in-frame clones alone and is incomplete. The sample includes under 250,000 clones, about 80% seen only once; the top ten take 4.4%. The chain links TRBV6-5 to TRBJ1-6, with 7 bases aligning to TRBD1. What was sequenced was peripheral blood. The sequence came from a man aged 50 to 60 with active or convalescent COVID-19. CDR3 region: CASRLQGLYSPLHF. CDR3 coding DNA: TGTGCCAGCAGACTACAGGGGTTATATTCACCCCTCCACTTT.